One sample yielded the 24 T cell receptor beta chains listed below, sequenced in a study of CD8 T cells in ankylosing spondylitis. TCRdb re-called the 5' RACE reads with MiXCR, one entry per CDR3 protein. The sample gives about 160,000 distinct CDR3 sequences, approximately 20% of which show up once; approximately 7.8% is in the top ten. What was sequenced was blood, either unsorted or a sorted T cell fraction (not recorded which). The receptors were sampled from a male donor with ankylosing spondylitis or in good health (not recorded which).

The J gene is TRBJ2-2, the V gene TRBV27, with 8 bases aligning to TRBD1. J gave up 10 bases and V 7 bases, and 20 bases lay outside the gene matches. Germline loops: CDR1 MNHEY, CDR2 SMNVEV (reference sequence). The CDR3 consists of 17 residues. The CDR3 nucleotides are TGTGCCAGCACCCCCCAGGGGGCAGCCATACACCGGATGGAGCTGTTTTTT. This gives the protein CASTPQGAAIHRMELFF.

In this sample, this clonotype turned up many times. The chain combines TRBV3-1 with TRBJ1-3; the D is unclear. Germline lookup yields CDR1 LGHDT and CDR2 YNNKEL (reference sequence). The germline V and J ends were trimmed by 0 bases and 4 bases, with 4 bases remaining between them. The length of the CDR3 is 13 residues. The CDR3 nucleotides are TGTGCCAGCAGCCAAGATGAAGGAAACACCATATATTTT. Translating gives CASSQDEGNTIYF.

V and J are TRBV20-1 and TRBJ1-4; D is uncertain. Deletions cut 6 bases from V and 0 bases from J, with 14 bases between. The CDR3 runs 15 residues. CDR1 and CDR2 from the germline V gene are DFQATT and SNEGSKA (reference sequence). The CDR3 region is CSAPRGGSTNEKLFF. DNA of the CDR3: TGCAGTGCCCCCCGGGGTGGGTCAACTAATGAAAAACTGTTTTTT.

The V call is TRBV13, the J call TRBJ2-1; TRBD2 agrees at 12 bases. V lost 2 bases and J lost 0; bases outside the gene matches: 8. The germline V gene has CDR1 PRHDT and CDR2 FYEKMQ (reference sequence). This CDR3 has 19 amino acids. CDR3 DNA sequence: TGTGCCAGCAGCTTACTAGGCCTAGCGGGAGGGAGCTCCTACAATGAGCAGTTCTTC. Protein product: CASSLLGLAGGSSYNEQFF.

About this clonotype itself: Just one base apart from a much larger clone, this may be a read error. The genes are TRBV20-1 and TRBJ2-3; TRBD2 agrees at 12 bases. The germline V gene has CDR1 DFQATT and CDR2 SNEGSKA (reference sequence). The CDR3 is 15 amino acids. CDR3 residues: CGARDTSGRSDTQYF. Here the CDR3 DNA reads TGCGGTGCTAGAGATACTAGCGGGAGGTCAGATACGCAGTATTTT.

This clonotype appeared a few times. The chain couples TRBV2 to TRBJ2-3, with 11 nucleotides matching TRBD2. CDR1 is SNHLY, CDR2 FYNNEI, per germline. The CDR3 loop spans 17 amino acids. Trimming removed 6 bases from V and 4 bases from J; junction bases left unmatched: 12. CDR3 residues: CASRALLIAGGSDTQYF. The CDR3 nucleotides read TGTGCCAGCAGGGCCTTACTAATAGCGGGAGGGTCAGATACGCAGTATTTT.

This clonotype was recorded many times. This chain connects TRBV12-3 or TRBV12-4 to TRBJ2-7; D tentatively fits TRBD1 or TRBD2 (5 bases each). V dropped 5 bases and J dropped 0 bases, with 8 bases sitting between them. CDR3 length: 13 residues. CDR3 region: CASSRGDSYEQYF. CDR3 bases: TGTGCCAGCAGTCGAGGGGACTCCTACGAGCAGTACTTC.

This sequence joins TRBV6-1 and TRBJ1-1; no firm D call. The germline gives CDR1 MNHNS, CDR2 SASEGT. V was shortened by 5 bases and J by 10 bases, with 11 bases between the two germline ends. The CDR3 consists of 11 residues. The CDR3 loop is CASSHRARAFF. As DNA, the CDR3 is TGTGCCAGCAGTCACCGGGCCAGAGCTTTCTTT.

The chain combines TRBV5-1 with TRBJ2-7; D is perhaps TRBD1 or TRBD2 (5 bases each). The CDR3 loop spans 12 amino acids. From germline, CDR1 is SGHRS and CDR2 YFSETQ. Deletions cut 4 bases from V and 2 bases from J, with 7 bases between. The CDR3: CASSEGPYEQYF. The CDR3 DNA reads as TGCGCCAGCAGCGAGGGACCCTACGAGCAGTACTTC.

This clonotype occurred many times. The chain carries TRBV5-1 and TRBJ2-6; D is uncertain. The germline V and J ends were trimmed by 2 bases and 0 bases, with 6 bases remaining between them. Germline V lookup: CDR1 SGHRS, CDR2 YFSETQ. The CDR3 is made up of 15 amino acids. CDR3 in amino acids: CASSFGTSGANVLTF. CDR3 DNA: TGCGCCAGCAGCTTTGGTACCTCTGGGGCCAACGTCCTGACTTTC.

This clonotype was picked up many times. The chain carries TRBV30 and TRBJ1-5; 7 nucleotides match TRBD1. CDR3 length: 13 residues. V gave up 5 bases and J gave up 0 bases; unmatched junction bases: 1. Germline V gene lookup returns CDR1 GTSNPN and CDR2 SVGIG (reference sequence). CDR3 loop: CAWGQDSNQPQHF. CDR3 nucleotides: TGTGCCTGGGGACAGGATAGCAATCAGCCCCAGCATTTT.

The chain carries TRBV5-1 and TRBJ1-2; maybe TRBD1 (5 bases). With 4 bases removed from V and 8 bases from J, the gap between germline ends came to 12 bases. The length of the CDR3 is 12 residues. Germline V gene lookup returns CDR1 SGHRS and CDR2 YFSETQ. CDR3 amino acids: CASSDVGDGYTF. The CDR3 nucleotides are TGCGCCAGCAGCGATGTAGGGGACGGCTACACCTTC. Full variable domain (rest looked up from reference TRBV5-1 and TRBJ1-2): KAGVTQTPRYLIKTRGQQVTLSCSPISGHRSVSWYQQTPGQGLQFLFEYFSETQRNKGNFPGRFSGRQFSNSRSEMNVSTLELGDSALYLCASSDVGDGYTFGSGTRLTVV.

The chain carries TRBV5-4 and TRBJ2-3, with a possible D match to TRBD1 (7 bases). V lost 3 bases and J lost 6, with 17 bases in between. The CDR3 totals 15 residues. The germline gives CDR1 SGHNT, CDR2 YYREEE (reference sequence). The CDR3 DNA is TGTGCCAGCAGCTCAAGACAGGGAGGTGATGATACGCAGTATTTT. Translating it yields CASSSRQGGDDTQYF.

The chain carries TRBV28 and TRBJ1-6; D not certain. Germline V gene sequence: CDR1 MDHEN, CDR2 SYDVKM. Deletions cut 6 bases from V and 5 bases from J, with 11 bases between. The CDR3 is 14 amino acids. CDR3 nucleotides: TGTGCCAGCAGCCGCGTCGAGGATAATTCACCCCTCCACTTT. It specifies CASSRVEDNSPLHF.

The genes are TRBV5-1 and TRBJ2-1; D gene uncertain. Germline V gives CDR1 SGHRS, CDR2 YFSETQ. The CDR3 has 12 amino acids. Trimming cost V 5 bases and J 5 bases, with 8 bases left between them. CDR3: CASRSDNNEQFF. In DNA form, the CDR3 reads TGCGCCAGCAGATCAGATAACAATGAGCAGTTCTTC.

The CDR3, as DNA: TGCAGTGCTAAAAGGACAGAGGACGAGCAGTACTTC. Translating gives CSAKRTEDEQYF. This chain joins TRBV20-1 and TRBJ2-7; the D gene is possibly TRBD1 (6 bases). Germline-derived CDR1 and CDR2 are DFQATT and SNEGSKA (reference sequence). Trimming pared 4 bases from V and 5 bases from J, leaving 12 bases between. The CDR3 spans 12 residues.

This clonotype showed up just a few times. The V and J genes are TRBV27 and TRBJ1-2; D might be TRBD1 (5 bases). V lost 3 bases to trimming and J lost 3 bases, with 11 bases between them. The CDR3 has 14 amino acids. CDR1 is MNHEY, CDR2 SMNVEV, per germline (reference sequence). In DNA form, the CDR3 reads TGTGCCAGCAGTTTGAACAGGCCGGACTATGGCTACACCTTC. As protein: CASSLNRPDYGYTF.

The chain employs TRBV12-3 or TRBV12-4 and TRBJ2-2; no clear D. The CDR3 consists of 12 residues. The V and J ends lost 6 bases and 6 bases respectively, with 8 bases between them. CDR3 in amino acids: CASSASPGELFF. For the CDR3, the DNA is TGTGCCAGCAGCGCATCTCCCGGGGAGCTGTTTTTT.

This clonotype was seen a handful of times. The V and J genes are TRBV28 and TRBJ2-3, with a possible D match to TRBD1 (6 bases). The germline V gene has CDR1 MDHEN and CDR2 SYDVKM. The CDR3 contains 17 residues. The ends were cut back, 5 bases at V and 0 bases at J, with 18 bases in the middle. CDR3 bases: TGTGCCAGCAGTCCGCAGGACAGAAAATCTAGCACAGATACGCAGTATTTT. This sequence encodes CASSPQDRKSSTDTQYF.

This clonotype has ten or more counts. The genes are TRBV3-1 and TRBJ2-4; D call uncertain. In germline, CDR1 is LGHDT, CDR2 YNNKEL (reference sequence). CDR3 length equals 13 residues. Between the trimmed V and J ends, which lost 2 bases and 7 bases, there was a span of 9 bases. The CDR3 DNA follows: TGTGCCAGCAGCCAAAGCAGGTCCAACATTCAGTACTTC. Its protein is CASSQSRSNIQYF.

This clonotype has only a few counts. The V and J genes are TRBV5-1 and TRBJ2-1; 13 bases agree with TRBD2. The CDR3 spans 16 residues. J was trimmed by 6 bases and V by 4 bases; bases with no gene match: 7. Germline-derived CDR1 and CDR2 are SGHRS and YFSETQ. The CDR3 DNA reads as TGCGCCAGCAGCCCAAGACTAGCGGGGGGCGCCAATGAGCAGTTCTTC. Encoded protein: CASSPRLAGGANEQFF.

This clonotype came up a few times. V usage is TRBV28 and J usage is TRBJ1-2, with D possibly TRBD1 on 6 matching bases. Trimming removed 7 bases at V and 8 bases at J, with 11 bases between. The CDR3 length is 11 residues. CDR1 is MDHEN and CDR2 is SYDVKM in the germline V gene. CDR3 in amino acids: CASKYREGYTF. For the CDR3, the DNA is TGTGCCAGCAAATACAGGGAAGGCTACACCTTC.

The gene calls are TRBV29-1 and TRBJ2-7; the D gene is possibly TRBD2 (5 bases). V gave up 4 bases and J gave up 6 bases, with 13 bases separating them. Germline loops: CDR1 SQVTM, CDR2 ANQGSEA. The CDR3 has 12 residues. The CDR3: CSVVWESREQYF. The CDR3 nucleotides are TGCAGCGTTGTCTGGGAGTCCCGCGAGCAGTACTTC.

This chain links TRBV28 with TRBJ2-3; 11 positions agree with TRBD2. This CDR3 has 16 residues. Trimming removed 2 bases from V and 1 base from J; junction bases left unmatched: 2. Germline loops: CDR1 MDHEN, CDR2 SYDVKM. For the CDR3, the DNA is TGTGCCAGCAGTTTAAGTAGCGGGAGGGGCACAGATACGCAGTATTTT. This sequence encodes CASSLSSGRGTDTQYF.